This T cell receptor beta chain came from a study of human CD8 memory T cell subsets. Investigators built TCR beta libraries using UMI-labeled 5' RACE. TCRdb reworked the 5' RACE reads into one entry per CDR3 protein, no DNA. In total, the table holds about 6,500 distinct CDR3 sequences. Duplicate vials of fewer than 160,000 sorted CD8+ T cells per subset supplied the RNA. Per the germline V gene, CDR1 is SNHLY and CDR2 is FYNNEI. This CDR3 comprises 17 residues. The sequenced sample was CD8+ stem-like memory T cells (TSCM and TCM) sorted from PBMCs. Subset denoted: stem-like memory CD8 T cells (TSTEM), CCR7+ PD-1- TIGIT-. The chain recombines TRBV2 with TRBJ2-3; as DNA is missing, the TRBD2 call by TCRdb cannot be tested. This clonotype was obtained from a human donor in good health. Here the CDR3 reads CASSESAREVGTDTQYF. Looking up the rest from reference TRBV2 and TRBJ2-3 gives the full variable domain: EPEVTQTPSHQVTQMGQEVILRCVPISNHLYFYWYRQILGQKVEFLVSFYNNEISEKSEIFDDQFSVERPDGSNFTLKIRSTKLEDSAMYFCASSESAREVGTDTQYFGPGTRLTVL.